This is a list of T cell receptor beta chains from one sample in a study of blood T cell repertoires in COVID-19. Libraries were prepared by immunoSEQ multiplex PCR; TCRdb keeps only in-frame clonotypes and omits some of them. The data contain roughly 160,000 clones, 84% of them singletons. The sequenced sample consisted of PBMCs or T cells enriched from blood (not recorded which). The origin of the receptors is a man aged 45 to 65 who had recovered from COVID-19. Both conserved end residues are part of each CDR3. D genes are given only for firm matches. Expanded clones are given a class, and other clones once, few, many or no size at all.

NA TRBJ2-3 TRBD1 TRBV10-1 TGCGCCAGCAGTGAATCAAGGGGGCAGGGGGCGCGGATGCAGTATTTT CASSESRGQGARMQYF
NA TRBJ1-5 TRBD1 TRBV2 TGTGCCAGCAATATTTGGACAGGCGGCAATCAGCCCCAGCATTTT CASNIWTGGNQPQHF
NA TRBJ1-3 TRBD1 TRBV3-1/TRBV3-2 TGTGCCAGCAGCCAAGCGACAGGGCCTGGAAACACCATATATTTT CASSQATGPGNTIYF
few TRBJ2-1 NA TRBV18 TGTGCCAGCTCCAGGACAGAGTTGTCCTACAATGAGCAGTTCTTC CASSRTELSYNEQFF
NA TRBJ1-6 TRBD1 TRBV9 TGTGCCAGCAGCGCTCAACCGGACAGGCCCCGGGGTTCACCCCTCCACTTT CASSAQPDRPRGSPLHF
NA TRBJ1-5 NA TRBV7-3 TGTGCCAGCAGCGTCAATAGCAATCAGCCCCAGCATTTT CASSVNSNQPQHF
NA TRBJ1-5 NA TRBV7-2 TGTGCCAGCAGCTCCGCCGGGTATAGCAATCAGCCCCAGCATTTT CASSSAGYSNQPQHF
few TRBJ2-7 TRBD1 TRBV27 TGTGCCAGCAGTCCCCCCCCGGACAGGGGCTCCTACGAGCAGTACTTC CASSPPPDRGSYEQYF
NA TRBJ2-1 TRBD1 TRBV7-2 TGTGCCAGCAGCACTCGACAGGGGATGGAGAATGAGCAGTTCTTC CASSTRQGMENEQFF
NA TRBJ2-7 NA TRBV28 TGTGCCAGCAGCTTTGGCAGAACCTACGAGCAGTACTTC CASSFGRTYEQYF
once TRBJ2-7 NA TRBV19 TGTGCCAGTAGTATAGGGAGAGGGCCCTACGAGCAGTACTTC CASSIGRGPYEQYF
NA TRBJ1-5 TRBD1 TRBV28 TGTGCCAGCAGTCCCGGGACAGTCAATCAGCCCCAGCATTTT CASSPGTVNQPQHF
NA TRBJ1-6 NA TRBV4-2 TGTGCCAGCAGCCAACAGGGACCAGGGGCAAGTGGACCCCTCCACTTT CASSQQGPGASGPLHF
NA TRBJ1-2 TRBD1 TRBV5-1 TGCGCCAGCAGCTTGCCGACAGGGAGGAGTAGTGGCTACACCTTC CASSLPTGRSSGYTF
NA TRBJ1-2 TRBD1 TRBV3-1/TRBV3-2 TGTGCCAGCAACCAACAGGGGTCCTATGGCTACACCTTC CASNQQGSYGYTF
NA TRBJ1-2 TRBD1 TRBV6-5 TGTGCCAGCAGCGTCGTGGACAGGGGCTATGGCTACACCTTC CASSVVDRGYGYTF
NA TRBJ1-6 TRBD1 TRBV7-6 TGTGCCAGCAGCTTACAGGACAGGAGTAATTCACCCCTCCACTTT CASSLQDRSNSPLHF
NA TRBJ1-5 NA TRBV7-9 TGTGCCAGCAGCTTAGGGGGGGGTGCGATTCAGCCCCAGCATTTT CASSLGGGAIQPQHF
NA TRBJ1-2 TRBD1 TRBV19 TGTGCCAGTCTCCGGGACAGTTCTAATGGCTACACCTTC CASLRDSSNGYTF
few TRBJ2-3 TRBD2 TRBV4-1 TGCGCCAGCAGCCAAGCCCTCCTGGGACTAGCGGACACAGATACGCAGTATTTT CASSQALLGLADTDTQYF
few TRBJ2-7 TRBD1 TRBV5-1 TGCGCCAGCAGCCAGGCCGGGACAGGGAGGTTCTACGAGCAGTACTTC CASSQAGTGRFYEQYF
NA TRBJ1-6 NA TRBV27 TGTGCCAGCAGTTGGGGCACGAAAAATTCACCCCTCCACTTT CASSWGTKNSPLHF
NA TRBJ1-2 NA TRBV2 TGTGCCAGCGAAGGGGTGGGTGATTATGGCTACACCTTC CASEGVGDYGYTF
NA TRBJ1-5 NA TRBV6-6 TGTGCCAGCAGTTACGTCCCTACCCACAATCAGCCCCAGCATTTT CASSYVPTHNQPQHF
NA TRBJ1-1 TRBD1 TRBV15 TGTGCCACCAGGAGGCCGGGACAGGGCCTGAACACTGAAGCTTTCTTT CATRRPGQGLNTEAFF
NA TRBJ1-5 NA TRBV15 TGTGCCACCAGCAGTAAGATGAGCTTTAGCAATCAGCCCCAGCATTTT CATSSKMSFSNQPQHF
NA TRBJ1-6 TRBD1 TRBV25-1 TGTGCCAGCAGTGACCAAAGACAGGGTGTTAGTTCACCCCTCCACTTT CASSDQRQGVSSPLHF
once TRBJ2-3 NA TRBV18 TGTGCCAGCTCCCCTCCCGGAGTAGATACGCAGTATTTT CASSPPGVDTQYF
NA TRBJ1-2 TRBD1 TRBV5-1 TGCGCCAGCAGTCGGGACAGATATGGCTACACCTTC CASSRDRYGYTF
few TRBJ1-3 NA TRBV29-1 TGCAGCGTTATGTCAGGGTCTGGAAACACCATATATTTT CSVMSGSGNTIYF
NA TRBJ2-2 TRBD1 TRBV27 TGTGCCAGCAATTCCCCCGGACAGGGTCCCGGGGAGCTGTTTTTT CASNSPGQGPGELFF
once TRBJ1-3 NA TRBV18 TGTGCCAGCTCACCATTGGACAGCTCTGGAAACACCATATATTTT CASSPLDSSGNTIYF
NA TRBJ1-5 TRBD1 TRBV19 TGTGCCAGTAGTATCGGACAGGGTAATCAGCCCCAGCATTTT CASSIGQGNQPQHF
few TRBJ2-7 TRBD1 TRBV5-5 TGTGCCAGCAGCGAGACAGGGGCTCTCTCCTACGAGCAGTACTTC CASSETGALSYEQYF
few TRBJ2-7 NA TRBV19 TGTGCCAGTAGTATCGGGGCAGGGGTCACCTACGAGCAGTACTTC CASSIGAGVTYEQYF
once TRBJ1-6 NA TRBV7-8 TGTGCCAGCAGCTTCTCTTCTAATTCACCCCTCCACTTT CASSFSSNSPLHF
NA TRBJ2-2 NA TRBV5-1 TGCGCCAGCAGCCGAGTGGACAAATTAATAGTGGGCGGGGAGCTGTTTTTT CASSRVDKLIVGGELFF
NA TRBJ1-1 NA TRBV6-5 TGTGCCAGCAGCCTCCGAACTCGGGGTGGCACTGAAGCTTTCTTT CASSLRTRGGTEAFF
NA TRBJ2-1 TRBD2 TRBV10-3 TGTGCCATTGCCCCCCTGAGCGGGGGGGCGAATGAGCAGTTCTTC CAIAPLSGGANEQFF
NA TRBJ2-3 TRBD2 TRBV6-1 TGTGCCAGCAGTGAACTAGCGGGGGCTAGCACAGATACGCAGTATTTT CASSELAGASTDTQYF
NA TRBJ1-5 TRBD1 TRBV27 TGTGCCAGCAGTCCCACAGGGGTCACATTTCAGCCCCAGCATTTT CASSPTGVTFQPQHF
NA TRBJ1-2 TRBD1 TRBV10-3 TGTGCCATCAGTAGTACCGGGACAGGGAACTATGGCTACACCTTC CAISSTGTGNYGYTF
NA TRBJ2-7 TRBD2 TRBV5-1 TGCGCCAGCAGCTTGCAGCGGGGCGAGCAGTACTTC CASSLQRGEQYF
once TRBJ1-6 NA TRBV5-4 TGTGCCAGCAGCTTGGGTTCGGGGAATTCACCCCTCCACTTT CASSLGSGNSPLHF